Listed below are T cell receptor beta chains from one sample, sequenced in a study of T cell changes during pregnancy in multiple sclerosis. Only in-frame clones appear in the TCRdb table, and some are missing; sequencing was by immunoSEQ multiplex PCR. The sample contains 20,000 to 25,000 clones, about 89% of which appear only once. The sequencing used CD4+ T cells from peripheral blood mononuclear cells, collected in the third trimester of pregnancy. These receptors were collected from a female donor in good health, enrolled as a control in a pregnancy study. The CDR3 runs from the conserved cysteine through the conserved F or W. Fields, in order: J gene, CDR3 length, V gene, D gene, CDR3 protein. A D gene is named only where the DNA matches it firmly.

j_gene: TRBJ1-5
len: 15
v_gene: TRBV30
d_gene: NA
CDR3aa: CAWGGRRHSNQPQHF

j_gene: TRBJ2-2
len: 16
v_gene: TRBV7-9
d_gene: TRBD2
CDR3aa: CASSSGLAGITGELFF

j_gene: TRBJ1-2
len: 14
v_gene: TRBV15
d_gene: NA
CDR3aa: CATSTGGTPYGYTF

j_gene: TRBJ2-6
len: 22
v_gene: TRBV28
d_gene: TRBD2
CDR3aa: CASSLRAGGGLAGGTGANVLTF

j_gene: TRBJ2-7
len: 15
v_gene: TRBV5-1
d_gene: NA
CDR3aa: CASSLVSARRDEQYF

j_gene: TRBJ1-4
len: 14
v_gene: TRBV5-1
d_gene: TRBD1
CDR3aa: CASSPGQGKEKLFF

j_gene: TRBJ2-2
len: 14
v_gene: TRBV9
d_gene: NA
CDR3aa: CASASHSNTGELFF

j_gene: TRBJ2-1
len: 17
v_gene: TRBV5-6
d_gene: TRBD2
CDR3aa: CASSRWLAGGPNGEQFF

j_gene: TRBJ1-6
len: 16
v_gene: TRBV5-4
d_gene: NA
CDR3aa: CASSSGQSSYNSPLHF

j_gene: TRBJ1-1
len: 16
v_gene: TRBV18
d_gene: TRBD1
CDR3aa: CASSPIIGQGESEAFF

j_gene: TRBJ1-2
len: 15
v_gene: TRBV28
d_gene: TRBD1
CDR3aa: CASSSPWTGNYGYTF

j_gene: TRBJ1-2
len: 14
v_gene: TRBV4-2
d_gene: NA
CDR3aa: CASSLRGEGYGYTF

j_gene: TRBJ1-2
len: 15
v_gene: TRBV25-1
d_gene: TRBD1
CDR3aa: CASRGQGTPNYGYTF

j_gene: TRBJ2-1
len: 17
v_gene: TRBV11-2
d_gene: TRBD2
CDR3aa: CASSAGLARGSYNEQFF

j_gene: TRBJ1-5
len: 17
v_gene: TRBV5-8
d_gene: TRBD1
CDR3aa: CASSSPRDRGINQPQHF

j_gene: TRBJ1-1
len: 16
v_gene: TRBV11-1
d_gene: NA
CDR3aa: CASSPQGSRRLTEAFF

j_gene: TRBJ2-7
len: 13
v_gene: TRBV7-3
d_gene: TRBD1
CDR3aa: CASSLNRGDEQYF

j_gene: TRBJ1-4
len: 15
v_gene: TRBV28
d_gene: NA
CDR3aa: CASRREGATNEKLFF

j_gene: TRBJ1-3
len: 15
v_gene: TRBV11-2
d_gene: TRBD1
CDR3aa: CASSSSDRGGNTIYF

j_gene: TRBJ1-5
len: 13
v_gene: TRBV4-2
d_gene: NA
CDR3aa: CASWGHSNQPQHF

j_gene: TRBJ1-4
len: 13
v_gene: TRBV7-9
d_gene: NA
CDR3aa: CASSLAAGGKLFF

j_gene: TRBJ1-5
len: 15
v_gene: TRBV6-5
d_gene: NA
CDR3aa: CASSYTGKSNQPQHF

j_gene: TRBJ2-3
len: 14
v_gene: TRBV4-3
d_gene: TRBD2
CDR3aa: CASSQSGGTVTQYF

j_gene: TRBJ2-5
len: 17
v_gene: TRBV7-2
d_gene: TRBD2
CDR3aa: CASSLEVGLAGLETQYF

j_gene: TRBJ1-2
len: 14
v_gene: TRBV10-2
d_gene: TRBD1
CDR3aa: CASSEDYRGEGYTF

j_gene: TRBJ1-3
len: 14
v_gene: TRBV27
d_gene: TRBD1
CDR3aa: CASSRTGSGNTIYF

j_gene: TRBJ2-1
len: 15
v_gene: TRBV12-2
d_gene: NA
CDR3aa: CASRLGVRASHRKFF

j_gene: TRBJ1-4
len: 16
v_gene: TRBV7-9
d_gene: NA
CDR3aa: CASRGRGLQMGEKLFF

j_gene: TRBJ2-3
len: 17
v_gene: TRBV7-2
d_gene: TRBD2
CDR3aa: CASSLGVAGGFTDTQYF

j_gene: TRBJ1-6
len: 14
v_gene: TRBV9
d_gene: TRBD1
CDR3aa: CASSADRANSPLHF

j_gene: TRBJ2-1
len: 14
v_gene: TRBV6-5
d_gene: NA
CDR3aa: CASSYSRGNNEQFF

j_gene: TRBJ1-5
len: 14
v_gene: TRBV10-3
d_gene: NA
CDR3aa: CAISEGQGGQPQHF

j_gene: TRBJ2-1
len: 12
v_gene: TRBV30
d_gene: TRBD2
CDR3aa: CAWSDGRDEQFF

j_gene: TRBJ2-3
len: 16
v_gene: TRBV7-2
d_gene: NA
CDR3aa: CASSLHLGVSTDTQYF

j_gene: TRBJ2-3
len: 15
v_gene: TRBV19
d_gene: TRBD1
CDR3aa: CASRLGTANTDTQYF

j_gene: TRBJ1-2
len: 13
v_gene: TRBV6-5
d_gene: TRBD1
CDR3aa: CASRSGTGGIYTF

j_gene: TRBJ2-5
len: 15
v_gene: TRBV9
d_gene: TRBD1
CDR3aa: CASSAVDRVSETQYF

j_gene: TRBJ1-3
len: 17
v_gene: TRBV4-1
d_gene: TRBD1
CDR3aa: CASSHGDRVSSGNTIYF

j_gene: TRBJ1-3
len: 16
v_gene: TRBV7-6
d_gene: NA
CDR3aa: CASSLAGQDSGNTIYF

j_gene: TRBJ2-3
len: 14
v_gene: TRBV7-8
d_gene: NA
CDR3aa: CASSFGGPTDTQYF

j_gene: TRBJ1-6
len: 17
v_gene: TRBV19
d_gene: TRBD1
CDR3aa: CASSATSGTGYNSPLHF

j_gene: TRBJ2-3
len: 11
v_gene: TRBV6-1
d_gene: NA
CDR3aa: CASRGGDTQYF

j_gene: TRBJ1-1
len: 13
v_gene: TRBV7-2
d_gene: NA
CDR3aa: CASKTGSSAEAFF

j_gene: TRBJ2-7
len: 14
v_gene: TRBV2
d_gene: TRBD2
CDR3aa: CASKGTSGTGEQYF

j_gene: TRBJ1-6
len: 15
v_gene: TRBV10-3
d_gene: NA
CDR3aa: CAISEAQAINSPLHF

j_gene: TRBJ2-2
len: 15
v_gene: TRBV21-1
d_gene: NA
CDR3aa: CASRATGGFSGELFF

j_gene: TRBJ2-1
len: 15
v_gene: TRBV19
d_gene: TRBD1
CDR3aa: CAANEGASPYNEQFF

j_gene: TRBJ2-3
len: 13
v_gene: TRBV7-3
d_gene: NA
CDR3aa: CASSEGPTDTQYF

j_gene: TRBJ2-2
len: 16
v_gene: TRBV4-2
d_gene: TRBD1
CDR3aa: CASSQDLTGRTGELFF

j_gene: TRBJ1-5
len: 11
v_gene: TRBV27
d_gene: NA
CDR3aa: CASGAGRPQHF

j_gene: TRBJ2-7
len: 13
v_gene: TRBV6-6
d_gene: TRBD1
CDR3aa: CASSLGQPYEQYF

j_gene: TRBJ2-5
len: 14
v_gene: TRBV11-2
d_gene: NA
CDR3aa: CASSRLTGSETQYF

j_gene: TRBJ1-1
len: 17
v_gene: TRBV10-3
d_gene: TRBD1
CDR3aa: CAISEWGTGGTDTEAFF

j_gene: TRBJ2-3
len: 14
v_gene: TRBV10-3
d_gene: NA
CDR3aa: CAISSGYSTDTQYF

j_gene: TRBJ2-1
len: 18
v_gene: TRBV21-1
d_gene: NA
CDR3aa: CASSKEDLSGRGYNEQFF